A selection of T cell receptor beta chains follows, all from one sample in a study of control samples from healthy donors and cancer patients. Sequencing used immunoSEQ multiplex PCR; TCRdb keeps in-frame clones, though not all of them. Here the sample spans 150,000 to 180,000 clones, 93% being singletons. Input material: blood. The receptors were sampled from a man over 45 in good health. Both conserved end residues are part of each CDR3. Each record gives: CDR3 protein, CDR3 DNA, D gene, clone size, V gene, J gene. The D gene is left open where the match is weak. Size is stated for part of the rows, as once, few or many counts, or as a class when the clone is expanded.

CATSDSAGGPEKLFF	TGTGCCACCAGTGATTCGGCAGGGGGACCCGAAAAACTGTTTTTT	TRBD1	NA	TRBV24-1	TRBJ1-4
CSASLAGGIYEQYF	TGCAGTGCTAGTTTGGCAGGAGGAATCTACGAGCAGTACTTC	NA	NA	TRBV20-1	TRBJ2-7
CATSDSTGGNQPQHF	TGTGCCACCAGTGACTCTACAGGGGGGAATCAGCCCCAGCATTTT	TRBD1	NA	TRBV24-1	TRBJ1-5
CASSSCHGVSYEQYF	TGTGCCAGCAGCTCGTGCCACGGGGTCTCCTACGAGCAGTACTTC	NA	NA	TRBV12-1	TRBJ2-7
CATSRDPQSYGYTF	TGTGCCACCAGCAGAGATCCCCAGTCCTATGGCTACACCTTC	NA	NA	TRBV15	TRBJ1-2
CASSPRARGNQPQHF	TGTGCCAGCAGTCCCCGGGCCAGGGGCAATCAGCCCCAGCATTTT	NA	NA	TRBV28	TRBJ1-5
CATRRGGSHEQYF	TGTGCCACACGGAGGGGCGGGAGTCATGAGCAGTACTTC	TRBD2	NA	TRBV28	TRBJ2-7
CASTLPVTGRGETQYF	TGCGCCAGCACGCTACCCGTGACAGGGAGGGGAGAGACCCAGTACTTC	NA	once	TRBV5-1	TRBJ2-5
CASSPGERTTNEKLFF	TGTGCCAGCTCACCGGGGGAGCGGACGACAAATGAAAAACTGTTTTTT	NA	once	TRBV18	TRBJ1-4
CASSLGFTDTQYF	TGTGCCAGCAGTCTGGGATTCACAGATACGCAGTATTTT	NA	NA	TRBV12-3/TRBV12-4	TRBJ2-3
CASSFDRVEQFF	TGCGCCAGCAGCTTCGACCGAGTTGAGCAGTTCTTC	NA	NA	TRBV5-1	TRBJ2-1
CASSQAGSIAFF	TGTGCCAGCAGTCAAGCGGGGAGTATAGCTTTCTTT	NA	NA	TRBV6-1	TRBJ1-1
CASSTGTSGSNEQFF	TGTGCCAGCAGCACAGGGACTAGCGGGAGCAATGAGCAGTTCTTC	TRBD2	NA	TRBV5-4	TRBJ2-1
CASSPGQAGNEQFF	TGTGCCAGCAGTCCGGGACAGGCAGGCAATGAGCAGTTCTTC	TRBD1	NA	TRBV27	TRBJ2-1
CASSGLAGGGETQYF	TGTGCCAGCAGCGGACTAGCGGGAGGAGGAGAGACCCAGTACTTC	TRBD2	NA	TRBV6-5	TRBJ2-5
CASTLRAVINQPQHF	TGTGCCAGCACCCTTAGGGCAGTCATAAATCAGCCCCAGCATTTT	NA	NA	TRBV28	TRBJ1-5
CASSSGTGRYSGNTIYF	TGTGCCAGCAGCTCGGGGACAGGGAGATACTCTGGAAACACCATATATTTT	TRBD1	once	TRBV5-4	TRBJ1-3
CASSLRGHGYTF	TGTGCCAGCAGCTTAAGGGGCCATGGCTACACCTTC	NA	NA	TRBV5-5	TRBJ1-2
CASSQEQASTDTQYF	TGCGCCAGCAGCCAAGAACAGGCCAGCACAGATACGCAGTATTTT	NA	NA	TRBV4-1	TRBJ2-3
CASSLAGVQETQYF	TGCGCCAGCAGCCTGGCGGGGGTCCAAGAGACCCAGTACTTC	TRBD2	once	TRBV5-1	TRBJ2-5
CVVRGGTDTQYF	TGTGTTGTAAGGGGGGGCACAGATACGCAGTATTTT	NA	NA	TRBV6-6	TRBJ2-3
CASGRLAGGIAKNIQYF	TGTGCCAGCGGAAGACTAGCGGGAGGGATAGCCAAAAACATTCAGTACTTC	TRBD2	NA	TRBV28	TRBJ2-4
CASSLGLSTDTQYF	TGTGCCAGCAGTTTGGGACTTAGCACAGATACGCAGTATTTT	NA	once	TRBV27	TRBJ2-3
CASTPSGAGNTIYF	TGTGCCAGCACGCCCTCAGGGGCCGGAAACACCATATATTTT	NA	NA	TRBV6-5	TRBJ1-3
CAVGQEVDTGELFF	TGTGCCGTCGGGCAGGAGGTGGACACCGGGGAGCTGTTTTTT	NA	few	TRBV27	TRBJ2-2
CASSLQSGNTIYF	TGTGCCAGCAGCCTGCAATCTGGAAACACCATATATTTT	NA	NA	TRBV11-1	TRBJ1-3
CASSQPTSGQETQYF	TGTGCCAGCAGCCAGCCGACTAGCGGACAAGAGACCCAGTACTTC	TRBD2	NA	TRBV4-2	TRBJ2-5
CATSDSRQGPLGTQYF	TGTGCCACCAGTGATTCCCGCCAGGGCCCCCTAGGAACGCAGTATTTT	NA	NA	TRBV24-1	TRBJ2-3
CASSIELASRNEQFF	TGTGCCAGTAGTATAGAGTTGGCTAGCCGAAATGAGCAGTTCTTC	NA	NA	TRBV19	TRBJ2-1
CASSKQGGILNTEAFF	TGTGCCAGCAGCAAACAGGGGGGAATTCTGAACACTGAAGCTTTCTTT	TRBD1	once	TRBV5-8	TRBJ1-1
CASSFMNTQYF	TGTGCCAGCAGTTTCATGAATACGCAGTATTTT	NA	NA	TRBV12-3/TRBV12-4	TRBJ2-3
CASSLPSGLSYEQYF	TGTGCCAGCAGCTTACCCTCGGGCCTCTCCTACGAGCAGTACTTC	NA	NA	TRBV7-9	TRBJ2-7
CASSEEGGYGYTF	TGTGCCAGCAGCGAGGAGGGGGGCTATGGCTACACCTTC	NA	NA	TRBV9	TRBJ1-2
CASSSYRGLAGRRALTETQYF	TGCGCCAGCAGCTCCTACCGTGGACTAGCGGGAAGAAGAGCCCTTACGGAGACCCAGTACTTC	TRBD2	NA	TRBV5-1	TRBJ2-5
CASTFLGTGDGYTF	TGCGCCAGCACCTTCTTGGGGACAGGGGATGGCTACACCTTC	TRBD1	NA	TRBV5-1	TRBJ1-2